The rows below give T cell receptor beta chains drawn from one sample of a study of T cells in Graves' hyperthyroidism and ophthalmopathy. TCRdb re-derived calls from the multiplex PCR reads in MiXCR, one entry per CDR3 protein. In the table there are about 460,000 distinct CDR3 sequences, around a fifth of which are singletons. Sequencing used blood. These TCRs come from a woman between 65 and 79 years old with Graves' ophthalmopathy. CDR3s include the opening cysteine and the closing phenylalanine or tryptophan. Fields, in order: CDR3 DNA, CDR3 protein, D gene, clone size, V gene, J gene. A D gene is named only where the DNA matches it firmly. Some rows mark clone size as missing; the rest say once, few, many or name a class of expanded clone.

DNA: TGCAGTGCCACCCCTACTGCTGGGCGGGCGGACTCGCAGTTCTTC; CDR3: CSATPTAGRADSQFF; D: -; size: -; V: TRBV20-1; J: TRBJ2-1
DNA: TGTGCTAGTGGTTTGTATGGAGAGAGCAATCAGCCCCAGCATTTT; CDR3: CASGLYGESNQPQHF; D: -; size: few; V: TRBV12-5; J: TRBJ1-5
DNA: TGTGCCAGCAGTGAAATCGGGTTGGATGAGCAGTTCTTC; CDR3: CASSEIGLDEQFF; D: -; size: few; V: TRBV6-1; J: TRBJ2-1
DNA: TGTGCCAGCAGCCTAAGACAGGACGAGCAGTACTTC; CDR3: CASSLRQDEQYF; D: -; size: many; V: TRBV11-2; J: TRBJ2-7
DNA: TGTGCCTGGAGATCCGGGACTAGTTTGGATACGCAGTATTTT; CDR3: CAWRSGTSLDTQYF; D: TRBD2; size: -; V: TRBV30; J: TRBJ2-3
DNA: TGTGCCAGCAGCTCACAGGGGAGCGGCACTGAAGCTTTCTTT; CDR3: CASSSQGSGTEAFF; D: TRBD1; size: many; V: TRBV7-3; J: TRBJ1-1
DNA: TGTGCCAGCAGGCTGGGACAGGGGCGCGATGAGCAGTTCTTC; CDR3: CASRLGQGRDEQFF; D: TRBD1; size: many; V: TRBV12-3/TRBV12-4; J: TRBJ2-1
DNA: TGTGCCAGCAGCCGAGCGACTAGCGGGAGGTTGTACGAGCAGTACTTC; CDR3: CASSRATSGRLYEQYF; D: TRBD2; size: few; V: TRBV14; J: TRBJ2-7
DNA: TGTGCCAGCAGTCCCGGCAGTGAGCAGTTCTTC; CDR3: CASSPGSEQFF; D: -; size: few; V: TRBV12-3/TRBV12-4; J: TRBJ2-1
DNA: TGTGCCAGCAGTCCCACCGGGGGGATCTACGAGCAGTACTTC; CDR3: CASSPTGGIYEQYF; D: TRBD2; size: many; V: TRBV28; J: TRBJ2-7
DNA: TGCGCCAGCAGCCAATTACTAGCGGGAGCCTACGAGCAGTACTTC; CDR3: CASSQLLAGAYEQYF; D: TRBD2; size: -; V: TRBV4-3; J: TRBJ2-7
DNA: TGCAGTGCTAGAGGGAAGGGCGGGAGTAGAGATACGCAGTATTTT; CDR3: CSARGKGGSRDTQYF; D: TRBD2; size: many; V: TRBV20-1; J: TRBJ2-3
DNA: TGTGCCAGTAGACTAACTCCGTCAGGGGCGGGGGACGAGCAGTACTTC; CDR3: CASRLTPSGAGDEQYF; D: -; size: -; V: TRBV19; J: TRBJ2-7
DNA: TGTGCCACCAGTGGCCGGGCCGGGACTAGCCGGAGAGGGGGTATCTCCTACAATGAGCAGTTCTTC; CDR3: CATSGRAGTSRRGGISYNEQFF; D: TRBD2; size: few; V: TRBV24-1; J: TRBJ2-1
DNA: TGTGCCAGTAGTAAAGTAAACAGGGTTAGCACTGAAGCTTTCTTT; CDR3: CASSKVNRVSTEAFF; D: -; size: -; V: TRBV19; J: TRBJ1-1
DNA: TGTGCCACCAGTGACCCCGGACTAGCGGGTGTGAACACCGGGGAGCTGTTTTTT; CDR3: CATSDPGLAGVNTGELFF; D: TRBD2; size: -; V: TRBV24-1; J: TRBJ2-2
DNA: TGTGCCAGCAGGGAAGTGAGGGGGGAACCCTACGAGCAGTACTTC; CDR3: CASREVRGEPYEQYF; D: -; size: -; V: TRBV7-3; J: TRBJ2-7
DNA: TGCAGTGCTAGGGGAGTCATAAATGAGCAGTTCTTC; CDR3: CSARGVINEQFF; D: -; size: many; V: TRBV20-1; J: TRBJ2-1
DNA: TGCAGTGTTGGCGTTGAAGCTTTCTTT; CDR3: CSVGVEAFF; D: -; size: many; V: TRBV20-1; J: TRBJ1-1
DNA: TGCAGTGCTAATTCTTGGGGACAGATATTACCCTACGAGCAGTACTTC; CDR3: CSANSWGQILPYEQYF; D: TRBD1; size: -; V: TRBV20-1; J: TRBJ2-7
DNA: TGTGCCAGCGCTAAGGTCGGGACTAACACCGGGGAGCTGTTTTTT; CDR3: CASAKVGTNTGELFF; D: -; size: many; V: TRBV6-1; J: TRBJ2-2
DNA: TGCAGTGCTATAGAACGGGGAGGCAATCAGCCCCAGCATTTT; CDR3: CSAIERGGNQPQHF; D: -; size: many; V: TRBV20-1; J: TRBJ1-5
DNA: TGTGCCAGCAGCCTGAGGACAGGCGACTTCTCTGGGGCCAACGTCCTGACTTTC; CDR3: CASSLRTGDFSGANVLTF; D: TRBD1; size: -; V: TRBV7-9; J: TRBJ2-6
DNA: TGCAGTGCTAGGGGGGGGGTCATGAACACTGAAGCTTTCTTT; CDR3: CSARGGVMNTEAFF; D: -; size: -; V: TRBV20-1; J: TRBJ1-1
DNA: TGCGCCAGCAGCCTTGCGAGGGTAGCGGGAGTACCCACCGGGGAGCTGTTTTTT; CDR3: CASSLARVAGVPTGELFF; D: TRBD2; size: -; V: TRBV4-1; J: TRBJ2-2
DNA: TGCGCCAGCAGCTTCCAACCTCAGGGAGACACCGGGGAGCTGTTTTTT; CDR3: CASSFQPQGDTGELFF; D: -; size: -; V: TRBV5-1; J: TRBJ2-2
DNA: TGTGCCAGCAGCAGACAGGGGGCTAGTCGGACAGATACGCAGTATTTT; CDR3: CASSRQGASRTDTQYF; D: TRBD1; size: few; V: TRBV5-6; J: TRBJ2-3
DNA: TGTGCCAGCAGCTTGGAGACAGGACCTTACAATGAGCAGTTCTTC; CDR3: CASSLETGPYNEQFF; D: -; size: -; V: TRBV5-4; J: TRBJ2-1
DNA: TGTGCCAGCAGCCAAGACCTATTGCACACAGGGGACAATCAGCCCCAGCATTTT; CDR3: CASSQDLLHTGDNQPQHF; D: TRBD1; size: -; V: TRBV3-1; J: TRBJ1-5
DNA: TGTGCCAGCAGCTCTCAGGGCACAGATACGCAGTATTTT; CDR3: CASSSQGTDTQYF; D: -; size: few; V: TRBV5-6; J: TRBJ2-3
DNA: TGTGCCAGCAGTCGCCAACCCACTGGTATTTCTGAGCAGTTCTTC; CDR3: CASSRQPTGISEQFF; D: -; size: many; V: TRBV28; J: TRBJ2-1
DNA: TGTGCCAGCAGCCACGACAGGGGATTAGGGACTAATGAAAAACTGTTTTTT; CDR3: CASSHDRGLGTNEKLFF; D: TRBD1; size: -; V: TRBV3-1; J: TRBJ1-4
DNA: TGCGCCAGCAGCCAGGCACAGGGAAGATTGGGCGAGCAGTACTTC; CDR3: CASSQAQGRLGEQYF; D: -; size: -; V: TRBV5-1; J: TRBJ2-7
DNA: TGTGCCAGCAGCACAAGGACAGGGGGCGCAGAGACCCAGTACTTC; CDR3: CASSTRTGGAETQYF; D: TRBD1; size: -; V: TRBV7-2; J: TRBJ2-5
DNA: TGTGCCACCAGTGATCACGGGAGCACAGATACGCAGTATTTT; CDR3: CATSDHGSTDTQYF; D: -; size: -; V: TRBV24-1; J: TRBJ2-3
DNA: TGTGCCAGCAGTCCCCAGAGTAAGATAGCCAAAAACATTCAGTACTTC; CDR3: CASSPQSKIAKNIQYF; D: -; size: many; V: TRBV12-3/TRBV12-4; J: TRBJ2-4